This T cell receptor (beta chain) was sequenced in a study of cytotoxic CD8 clonotypes in ibrutinib-treated CLL. Study details: The samples contained a few hundred thousand productive templates on average. They also contained an average of about 91,000 productive rearrangements.

Sequencing was performed with immunoSEQ multiplex PCR; in TCRdb, only in-frame clones are kept and a portion is missing. The sample includes more than 15,000 clones, about 86% of them seen just once. The CDR3 sequence is 15 residues long. Looked up from germline, CDR1 is MNHNY and CDR2 is SVGAGI (reference sequence). Trimming removed 5 bases from V and 8 bases from J; junction bases left unmatched: 7. The rearrangement links TRBV6-6 to TRBJ2-4, with 12 bases aligning to TRBD2. This TCR was recovered from a human donor with chronic lymphocytic leukemia. The specimen was PBMCs, collected before ibrutinib treatment. Written as DNA, the CDR3 is TGTGCCAGCAGTCCAGCGACTAGCGGGAGTTACATTCAGTACTTC. Its protein product is CASSPATSGSYIQYF.